This entry lists 28 T cell receptor beta chains sequenced from one sample in a study of blood T cells in healthy people across ages. The use of a sample-barcoded 5' primer and a J-beta primer mix characterized a second PCR of about 7 to 12 cycles. MiXCR, applied by TCRdb to the 5' RACE reads, yields one record per CDR3 protein. The sample has 800,000 or so distinct CDR3 sequences; around 45% are singletons. The specimen sequenced was blood. Receptors were obtained from an older man in good health.

This chain connects TRBV29-1 to TRBJ2-1; 10 nucleotides line up with TRBD2. The DNA end is a closer match to TRBJ2-7, so the J assignment may be wrong. CDR3 size: 16 residues. Germline CDR1 SQVTM, CDR2 ANQGSEA. CDR3 loop: CSVAGLADSSYNEQYF. CDR3 nucleotides: TGCAGCGTTGCCGGACTAGCGGATAGCTCCTACAATGAGCAGTACTTC.

The chain is built from TRBV4-1 and TRBJ2-3; 9 positions match TRBD1. After removal of 0 bases from V and 5 bases from J, the junction contained 9 bases not matched to a gene. Per the germline V gene, CDR1 is MGHRA and CDR2 is YSYEKL. The CDR3 covers 17 residues. The CDR3 region has the DNA TGCGCCAGCAGCCAAGAGGACGGGACAGGGACCCTAGATACGCAGTATTTT. Encoded protein: CASSQEDGTGTLDTQYF.

This clonotype has ten or more counts. The genes are TRBV27 and TRBJ1-1; no clear D. The CDR3 loop spans 13 amino acids. Germline V CDR1 and CDR2: MNHEY, SMNVEV (reference sequence). The V and J ends lost 6 bases and 1 base respectively, with 9 bases between them. The DNA for the CDR3 is TGTGCCAGCAGCCGCACACCGAACACTGAAGCTTTCTTT. Residues: CASSRTPNTEAFF.

The chain uses TRBV20-1 and TRBJ2-1; 12 positions match TRBD2. Germline lookup yields CDR1 DFQATT and CDR2 SNEGSKA (reference sequence). Losses at the gene ends were 5 bases for V and 5 bases for J; bases not matched to a gene: 4. This CDR3 region has 14 residues. This chain's CDR3 is CSAQTSGSDNEQFF. In nucleotides, the CDR3 is TGCAGTGCTCAGACTAGCGGGAGCGACAATGAGCAGTTCTTC.

Only one count was recorded for this clonotype. The CDR3 nucleotides are TGCAGTGCTAGAGATTTCTCGGGTGGAGAGACCCAGTACTTC. This sequence encodes CSARDFSGGETQYF. The rearrangement joins TRBV20-1 to TRBJ2-5, with no clear D. V lost 0 bases and J 4 bases, leaving 12 bases between the germline ends. From germline, CDR1 is DFQATT and CDR2 SNEGSKA (reference sequence). The CDR3 totals 14 residues.

This clonotype was counted a few times. The chain uses TRBV7-9 and TRBJ2-1, with D perhaps matching TRBD1 (6 bases). There are 15 residues in the CDR3. The V gene lost 5 bases and the J gene lost 6 bases, with 17 bases spanning the gap. Germline V gene lookup returns CDR1 SEHNR and CDR2 FQNEAQ (reference sequence). CDR3 region: CASSARGNIANEQFF. CDR3 coding DNA: TGTGCCAGCAGCGCAAGGGGGAATATAGCCAATGAGCAGTTCTTC.

This chain uses TRBV4-1 with TRBJ1-2; D gene uncertain. This CDR3 contains 14 residues. Trimming left V 3 bases short and J 6 bases short, with 14 bases between. The germline gives CDR1 MGHRA, CDR2 YSYEKL. CDR3 sequence reads: CASSQSTPGDGYTF. CDR3 in DNA: TGCGCCAGCAGCCAGAGCACCCCTGGGGATGGCTACACCTTC.

The chain employs TRBV20-1 and TRBJ2-4; 7 bases map to TRBD1. Germline V lookup: CDR1 DFQATT, CDR2 SNEGSKA (reference sequence). With V trimmed by 3 bases and J by 4 bases, 6 bases remained unmatched. This CDR3 comprises 14 residues. The DNA for the CDR3 is TGCAGTGCTAGGGGGACAGAGAGGAAAAACATTCAGTACTTC. The encoded protein is CSARGTERKNIQYF.

This clonotype was seen many times. J is TRBJ2-5 and V is TRBV7-2; D might be TRBD1 (6 bases). Germline-derived CDR1 and CDR2 are SGHTA and FQGNSA. The CDR3 has 14 amino acids. V was cut by 5 bases and J by 4 bases, with 14 bases left in between. The CDR3 DNA is TGTGCCAGCAGCCGAACCTTAGGGGGAGAGACCCAGTACTTC. As protein: CASSRTLGGETQYF. The full variable domain, completed using reference TRBV7-2 and TRBJ2-5, is GAGVSQSPSNKVTEKGKDVELRCDPISGHTALYWYRQSLGQGLEFLIYFQGNSAPDKSGLPSDRFSAERTGGSVSTLTIQRTQQEDSAVYLCASSRTLGGETQYFGPGTRLLVL.

This clonotype was seen a handful of times. V and J are TRBV5-1 and TRBJ2-7; TRBD2 might be the D (7 bases). The CDR3 sequence is 16 residues long. The V gene lost 1 base and the J gene lost 6 bases, with 20 bases spanning the gap. The V gene's germline CDR1 is SGHRS and CDR2 YFSETQ. The CDR3 DNA follows: TGCGCCAGCAGCTTGACGAAGGGGGGGCCCGGTGGCGAGCAGTACTTC. This translates into CASSLTKGGPGGEQYF.

In its sample, this clonotype was seen many times. This chain connects TRBV7-2 to TRBJ1-6; 9 positions match TRBD1. The CDR3 sequence is 14 residues long. The V and J ends lost 6 bases and 9 bases, in that order; junction bases with no gene match: 6. CDR1 is SGHTA, CDR2 FQGNSA, per germline. The CDR3 reads CASSQQGASSPLHF. The CDR3 nucleotides are TGTGCCAGCAGTCAACAGGGGGCCAGTTCACCCCTCCACTTT. The full variable domain, completed using reference TRBV7-2 and TRBJ1-6, is GAGVSQSPSNKVTEKGKDVELRCDPISGHTALYWYRQSLGQGLEFLIYFQGNSAPDKSGLPSDRFSAERTGGSVSTLTIQRTQQEDSAVYLCASSQQGASSPLHFGNGTRLTVT.

This clonotype occurred a few times. This CDR3 reads CASSWPAGGLTETQYF. The CDR3, as DNA: TGTGCCAGCAGCTGGCCAGCGGGAGGCCTCACGGAGACCCAGTACTTC. J is TRBJ2-5 and V is TRBV7-9; TRBD2 matches 9 bases. The germline gives CDR1 SEHNR, CDR2 FQNEAQ (reference sequence). The CDR3 spans 16 residues. V lost 4 bases to trimming and J lost 5 bases; unmatched junction nucleotides: 11. Based on the CDR3 plus reference TRBV7-9 and TRBJ2-5, the full variable domain is DTGVSQNPRHKITKRGQNVTFRCDPISEHNRLYWYRQTLGQGPEFLTYFQNEAQLEKSRLLSDRFSAERPKGSFSTLEIQRTEQGDSAMYLCASSWPAGGLTETQYFGPGTRLLVL.

V and J are TRBV3-1 and TRBJ2-5, with D tentatively TRBD2 (5 bases). The CDR3 totals 14 residues. Germline V lookup: CDR1 LGHDT, CDR2 YNNKEL (reference sequence). The V end was cut by 0 bases, the J end by 6 bases, with 11 bases between. The DNA for the CDR3 is TGTGCCAGCAGCCAAGATACCGGGGAACAGACCCAGTACTTC. It is translated as CASSQDTGEQTQYF.

This sequence joins TRBV13 and TRBJ2-1; the match to TRBD2 covers 12 bases. CDR3 length equals 17 residues. V trimming: 3 bases; J trimming: 6 bases; junction bases outside the gene matches: 9. CDR1 and CDR2 (germline): PRHDT, FYEKMQ (reference sequence). The CDR3 DNA is TGTGCCAGCAGCTTCACCGGGACTAGCGGGTATGGCAATGAGCAGTTCTTC. This sequence encodes CASSFTGTSGYGNEQFF. Using reference TRBV13 and TRBJ2-1 for the parts outside the CDR3, the full variable domain is AAGVIQSPRHLIKEKRETATLKCYPIPRHDTVYWYQQGPGQDPQFLISFYEKMQSDKGSIPDRFSAQQFSDYHSELNMSSLELGDSALYFCASSFTGTSGYGNEQFFGPGTRLTVL.

The chain couples TRBV6-1 to TRBJ2-3; D may correspond to TRBD1 or TRBD2 (7 bases each). Germline CDR1 MNHNS, CDR2 SASEGT. V was trimmed by 0 bases and J by 6 bases, leaving 13 bases between them. CDR3 length equals 15 residues. For the CDR3, the DNA is TGTGCCAGCAGTGAAGCGCGACAGGGAGGGGATACGCAGTATTTT. It encodes CASSEARQGGDTQYF.

This clonotype appeared a few times. The genes are TRBV28 and TRBJ2-5; 8 bases agree with TRBD1. This CDR3 is 14 amino acids long. Unmatched junction bases numbered 7, after V lost 6 bases and J lost 4 bases. Looked up from germline, CDR1 is MDHEN and CDR2 is SYDVKM. The CDR3 reads CASSMDRVRETQYF. The CDR3 nucleotides are TGTGCCAGCAGCATGGACAGGGTGAGAGAGACCCAGTACTTC.

This clonotype was counted between two and nine times. The chain carries TRBV18 and TRBJ2-7; D tentatively fits TRBD1 or TRBD2 (5 bases each). CDR1 and CDR2 (germline): KGHSH, LQKENI. V was trimmed by 8 bases and J by 2 bases, leaving 25 bases between them. The CDR3 runs 17 residues. The CDR3 bases are TGTGCCAGCGCTATCACCGGTACAGGACTTATACCCTACGAGCAGTACTTC. Protein sequence: CASAITGTGLIPYEQYF.

Turning to this clonotype: One junction end disagrees with the germline gene, perhaps due to a read error. V gene TRBV5-1 combines with J gene TRBJ2-5; tentative D call: TRBD2 (6 bases). The CDR3 is 16 residues long. The germline V gene has CDR1 SGHRS and CDR2 YFSETQ. The CDR3 here is CAGSLAGQRVEETQYF. The CDR3 DNA is TGCGCCGGCAGCTTGGCCGGGCAGCGGGTAGAAGAGACCCAGTACTTC.

This clonotype occurred a few times. The rearrangement links TRBV27 to TRBJ2-7; 8 bases map to TRBD2. Germline trimming cut 5 bases from V and 3 bases from J; bases unmatched to any gene: 9. This CDR3 contains 15 residues. From germline, CDR1 is MNHEY and CDR2 SMNVEV (reference sequence). In DNA, the CDR3 is TGTGCCAGCAGTCCGGAAACTAGCGGCAACTACGAGCAGTACTTC. This codes for CASSPETSGNYEQYF.

This clonotype was picked up many times. The chain employs TRBV7-2 and TRBJ2-5; 7 nucleotides align to TRBD2. Germline V gene lookup returns CDR1 SGHTA and CDR2 FQGNSA. This CDR3 is 16 amino acids long. V was clipped by 1 base and J by 1 base; unmatched bases: 6. CDR3 amino acids: CASSLVVASGQETQYF. The CDR3 DNA follows: TGTGCCAGCAGCTTAGTTGTTGCTAGCGGCCAAGAGACCCAGTACTTC.

This clonotype was recorded many times. The chain combines TRBV7-2 with TRBJ2-3; D unclear. Trimming removed 6 bases at V and 5 bases at J, with 6 bases between. The germline V gene encodes CDR1 SGHTA and CDR2 FQGNSA. CDR3 length: 11 amino acids. This chain's CDR3 is CASSSLDTQYF. CDR3 nucleotides: TGTGCCAGCAGTTCACTAGATACGCAGTATTTT.

The V call is TRBV20-1, the J call TRBJ2-1; 14 bases map to TRBD2. This CDR3 is built from 14 residues. Looked up from germline, CDR1 is DFQATT and CDR2 is SNEGSKA (reference sequence). J gave up 8 bases and V 4 bases, and 4 bases lay outside the gene matches. CDR3: CSATTSGRADEQFF. The CDR3 DNA follows: TGCAGTGCTACGACTAGCGGGAGGGCGGATGAGCAGTTCTTC.

The gene calls are TRBV19 and TRBJ2-1, with D uncertain. Between the trimmed V and J ends, which lost 0 bases and 7 bases, there was a span of 7 bases. Germline CDR1 is LNHDA and CDR2 is SQIVND (reference sequence). The CDR3 loop spans 13 amino acids. Written as DNA, the CDR3 is TGTGCCAGTAGTATAGAGGTCCGTAATGAGCAGTTCTTC. It translates to CASSIEVRNEQFF.

The chain is built from TRBV15 and TRBJ2-5; 7 bases fit TRBD1. The CDR3 is made up of 16 amino acids. CDR1 and CDR2 (germline): LNHNV, YYDKDF (reference sequence). The ends lost 5 bases at V and 0 bases at J; junction bases unmatched: 9. The DNA of the CDR3 is TGTGCCACCAGCTTAGTTCCGACAGGGAACCAAGAGACCCAGTACTTC. It is translated as CATSLVPTGNQETQYF.

The count of this clonotype is one. V and J are TRBV4-1 and TRBJ2-1; TRBD1 matches 8 bases. The CDR3 totals 15 residues. The V gene's germline CDR1 is MGHRA and CDR2 YSYEKL. Trimming took 3 bases from V and 4 from J; bases not matched to a gene: 5. CDR3 DNA sequence: TGCGCCAGCAGCCAGCCGGACAGGGCGTACAATGAGCAGTTCTTC. The encoded protein is CASSQPDRAYNEQFF.

The rearrangement links TRBV6-6 to TRBJ2-3, with D tentatively TRBD1 (5 bases). CDR3 length: 15 residues. The V gene lost 4 bases and the J gene lost 5 bases, with 16 bases spanning the gap. The germline gives CDR1 MNHNY, CDR2 SVGAGI (reference sequence). The CDR3 DNA reads as TGTGCCAGCAGTTTTATCCAGGGCGTGATAGATACGCAGTATTTT. Translated: CASSFIQGVIDTQYF.

This clonotype was detected ten times or more. The chain has TRBV3-1 and TRBJ2-5; D is ambiguous. The V gene's germline CDR1 is LGHDT and CDR2 YNNKEL (reference sequence). V shed 3 bases and J shed 9 bases, with 8 bases lying between them. This CDR3 spans 11 amino acids. CDR3 sequence: CASSHLEAQYF. The DNA of the CDR3 is TGTGCCAGCAGCCACCTCGAGGCCCAGTACTTC.

Points on this clonotype: One end of the junction varies from germline; a read error may be responsible. The chain has TRBV5-1 and TRBJ2-1; D possibly matches TRBD1 or TRBD2 (5 bases each). The CDR3 has 16 residues. Per germline, CDR1 SGHRS and CDR2 YFSETQ. CDR3 sequence reads: CARSAEPGRRYNEQFF. CDR3 bases: TGCGCCCGCAGCGCGGAACCGGGACGCCGCTACAATGAGCAGTTCTTC.